This TCR beta chain derives from a study of graft-versus-host responses after intestinal transplantation. Whole-study context: Isolated intestinal, liver-intestinal, or multivisceral transplants had been given to the recipients. Uniformly, recipients were administered anti-thymocyte globulin induction with subsequent tacrolimus and steroids for around 3 years.

Germline assignment: CDR1 SEHNR and CDR2 FQNEAQ (reference sequence). V dropped 3 bases and J dropped 5 bases, with 16 bases sitting between them. The CDR3 has 15 residues. Details on this clone: Antigen unknown.

Profiled with immunoSEQ multiplex PCR; TCRdb holds only in-frame clones, not every one. The sample gives over 9,500 clones, around 94% of which show up once; approximately 2% is in the top ten. Findings and caveats of the study: Declines in HvG clones occurring early post-transplant were associated with peak circulating GvH clone levels. GvH clones were identified in recipient marrow, with some first appearing in ileum or blood.

The sequencing here drew on PBMCs, taken 8 days after intestinal transplant. The chain couples TRBV7-9 to TRBJ1-2, with a possible D match to TRBD1 (5 bases). The TCR was taken from a human patient who received an intestinal transplant, so some T cells may come from the graft donor. The CDR3 region is CASSFPGLEYYGYTF. The DNA of the CDR3 is TGTGCCAGCAGCTTCCCGGGACTAGAGTATTATGGCTACACCTTC.